This T cell receptor beta chain was identified during a study of T cell responses to AZD1222 COVID-19 vaccine. Study conclusions and caveats: Clonal diversity was possibly underestimated, and the donors were mostly white British, with more females.

Only in-frame clones appear in the TCRdb table, and some are missing; sequencing was by immunoSEQ multiplex PCR. This sample yields 110,000 or so clones, of which 88% are seen a single time; about 4% belongs to the top ten. The germline gives CDR1 SGHNT, CDR2 YYREEE (reference sequence). V shed 7 bases and J shed 6 bases, with 11 bases lying between them. This CDR3 contains 13 residues. A note on this clone: Its antigen is not known.

Source: peripheral blood, taken 28 days after the second AZD1222 dose. This sequence was found in an adult who received the AZD1222 COVID-19 vaccine. This chain uses TRBV5-4 with TRBJ1-6; D not resolved. The CDR3 sequence: CASVDGINSPLHF. The DNA for the CDR3 is TGTGCCAGCGTGGACGGAATTAATTCACCCCTCCACTTT.